Each of the 18 T cell receptor beta chains below was sequenced from the same sample in a study of brain T cells in children with intractable seizures. This table comes from immunoSEQ multiplex PCR, and its TCRdb copy is limited to in-frame clones, with some not included. The sample includes 70,000 to 90,000 clones, 85% to 95% of them seen just once. Sequencing used peripheral blood, obtained at surgery. Every receptor here comes from a boy under three years old with tuberous sclerosis and intractable seizures.

The chain has TRBV6-6 and TRBJ2-7; TRBD2 aligns across 8 bases. Germline V lookup: CDR1 MNHNY, CDR2 SVGAGI (reference sequence). The CDR3 extends over 14 amino acids. Trimming cost V 6 bases and J 3 bases; bases outside gene matches: 7. The CDR3, as DNA: TGTGCCAGCAGGGCGTTGGCGGGAGGCTACGAGCAGTACTTC. Its translation is CASRALAGGYEQYF.

This clone was seen just once. The chain is built from TRBV7-6 and TRBJ2-5; 9 positions agree with TRBD2. CDR1 is SGHVS, CDR2 FNYEAQ, per germline. J was trimmed by 2 bases and V by 5 bases; bases with no gene match: 9. The CDR3 loop spans 16 amino acids. The CDR3 loop reads CASSTPKGLAQETQYF. The CDR3 DNA is TGTGCCAGCAGCACCCCCAAAGGACTAGCGCAAGAGACCCAGTACTTC.

V usage is TRBV28 and J usage is TRBJ2-5; TRBD2 aligns across 8 bases. This CDR3 contains 14 residues. Germline CDR1 and CDR2: MDHEN and SYDVKM. Unmatched junction bases numbered 7, after V lost 5 bases and J lost 5 bases. CDR3 DNA: TGTGCCAGCAGTCCCAGCGGGAGTCGGGAGACCCAGTACTTC. Translation: CASSPSGSRETQYF.

V is TRBV7-3 and J is TRBJ1-1; D remains ambiguous. V lost 4 bases, J lost 1 base, and 7 bases lay in between. The CDR3 has 13 amino acids. The germline V gene has CDR1 SGHTA and CDR2 FQGTGA. The CDR3 nucleotides are TGTGCCAGCAGCTCCGGGTGGAACACTGAAGCTTTCTTT. It yields the protein CASSSGWNTEAFF.

The chain is built from TRBV6-6 and TRBJ1-6, with 7 nucleotides matching TRBD1. The germline gives CDR1 MNHNY, CDR2 SVGAGI (reference sequence). With 2 bases clipped from V and 5 bases from J, the junction kept 0 bases outside the gene matches. The CDR3 runs 14 residues. The DNA of the CDR3 is TGTGCCAGCAGTTACGGGACAGATAATTCACCCCTCCACTTT. Translated, it gives CASSYGTDNSPLHF.

The chain recombines TRBV6-5 with TRBJ2-7, with 11 bases identical to TRBD2. J lost 4 bases, V lost 0 bases, and 2 bases had no gene match. The CDR3 length is 15 residues. CDR1 is MNHEY and CDR2 is SVGAGI in the germline V gene. CDR3 in amino acids: CASSYSSGRAYEQYF. The CDR3 nucleotides are TGTGCCAGCAGTTACTCTAGCGGGAGGGCGTACGAGCAGTACTTC.

V is TRBV5-4 and J is TRBJ2-5; D may match TRBD1 or TRBD2 (5 bases each). CDR1 is SGHNT and CDR2 is YYREEE in the germline V gene (reference sequence). CDR3 length: 13 residues. Trimming removed 5 bases from V and 6 bases from J, with 14 bases in between. The CDR3 here is CASRKMGEQTQYF. CDR3 nucleotide sequence: TGTGCCAGCAGGAAGATGGGGGAACAGACCCAGTACTTC.

This clone was detected once. The chain carries TRBV3-1 (or the pseudogene TRBV3-2) and TRBJ1-1; D not certain. Between the trimmed V and J ends, which lost 0 bases and 2 bases, there was a span of 16 bases. The CDR3 totals 17 residues. Germline loops: CDR1 LGHDT, CDR2 YNNKEL (reference sequence). DNA of the CDR3: TGTGCCAGCAGCCAAGATCTGGTCGTTGGGCTCAACACTGAAGCTTTCTTT. Amino acid sequence: CASSQDLVVGLNTEAFF.

The chain recombines TRBV5-1 with TRBJ2-6; D ambiguous. V shed 2 bases and J shed 2 bases, with 5 bases lying between them. The CDR3 sequence is 14 residues long. Germline V gene sequence: CDR1 SGHRS, CDR2 YFSETQ. This CDR3 is CASSFSAGANVLTF. CDR3 coding DNA: TGCGCCAGCAGCTTCAGCGCTGGGGCCAACGTCCTGACTTTC.

This chain uses TRBV3-1 (or the pseudogene TRBV3-2) with TRBJ2-3; 9 bases map to TRBD2. Germline assignment: CDR1 LGHDT and CDR2 YNNKEL (reference sequence). J was trimmed by 5 bases and V by 4 bases; bases with no gene match: 7. The CDR3 covers 15 residues. Here the CDR3 reads CASSRAAAGGDTQYF. In DNA form, the CDR3 reads TGTGCCAGCAGCCGGGCCGCAGCGGGAGGAGATACGCAGTATTTT.

The chain employs TRBV5-5 and TRBJ1-2, with D uncertain. Germline CDR1 reads SGHKS; CDR2 reads YYEKEE (reference sequence). CDR3 length equals 12 residues. Trimming left V 4 bases short and J 5 bases short, with 9 bases between. The CDR3 sequence: CASSEPPYGYTF. The CDR3, as DNA: TGTGCCAGCAGCGAACCCCCATATGGCTACACCTTC.

The rearrangement uses TRBV7-3 and TRBJ2-3; the D gene is possibly TRBD2 (6 bases). V was cut by 2 bases and J by 6 bases, with 12 bases left in between. The CDR3 spans 14 residues. CDR1 SGHTA and CDR2 FQGTGA come from the germline V gene. The CDR3 DNA reads TGTGCCAGCAGCTTAGCGGGGAGTAGGGATACGCAGTATTTT. Amino acids: CASSLAGSRDTQYF.

This chain uses TRBV4-2 with TRBJ1-4; D not certain. This CDR3 has 13 residues. Germline V lookup: CDR1 LGHNA, CDR2 YNFKEQ. V was cut by 0 bases and J by 8 bases, with 7 bases left in between. The CDR3 DNA is TGTGCCAGCAGCCAAGAATCCGGAGAAAAACTGTTTTTT. Its translation is CASSQESGEKLFF.

V and J are TRBV9 and TRBJ2-1; D remains ambiguous. This CDR3 has 17 amino acids. Trimming cost V 0 bases and J 1 base, with 14 bases left between them. Germline loops: CDR1 SGDLS, CDR2 YYNGEE. CDR3 sequence (DNA): TGTGCCAGCAGCGTAGCTACCGGCCTTGGGTCCTACAATGAGCAGTTCTTC. It yields the protein CASSVATGLGSYNEQFF.

This clone came up a few times. This chain links TRBV6-5 with TRBJ2-5; D gene uncertain. Germline V gives CDR1 MNHEY, CDR2 SVGAGI. This CDR3 contains 14 residues. V lost 0 bases and J lost 5, with 10 bases in between. The CDR3 here is CASSYSTRSETQYF. Written as DNA, the CDR3 is TGTGCCAGCAGTTACTCGACCAGGAGTGAGACCCAGTACTTC.

V gene TRBV18 combines with J gene TRBJ1-6; TRBD1 aligns across 7 bases. Germline CDR1 is KGHSH and CDR2 is LQKENI. The CDR3 length is 17 residues. V was clipped by 2 bases and J by 0 bases; unmatched bases: 4. The CDR3: CASSPARDSSYNSPLHF. CDR3 in DNA: TGTGCCAGCTCACCAGCCCGGGACAGCTCCTATAATTCACCCCTCCACTTT. Full variable domain (remainder filled in from reference TRBV18 and TRBJ1-6): NAGVMQNPRHLVRRRGQEARLRCSPMKGHSHVYWYRQLPEEGLKFMVYLQKENIIDESGMPKERFSAEFPKEGPSILRIQQVVRGDSAAYFCASSPARDSSYNSPLHFGNGTRLTVT.

The chain uses TRBV7-3 and TRBJ1-1; D not certain. This CDR3 is built from 15 residues. Trimming left V 1 base short and J 0 bases short, with 9 bases between. Germline CDR1 and CDR2: SGHTA and FQGTGA. The CDR3 DNA sequence: TGTGCCAGCAGCTTAATGCCAGGCATGAACACTGAAGCTTTCTTT. The encoded protein is CASSLMPGMNTEAFF.

The chain has TRBV6-2 or TRBV6-3 and TRBJ1-6; 7 positions match TRBD1. The CDR3 spans 15 residues. Germline-derived CDR1 and CDR2 are MNHEY and SVGEGT. V trimming: 0 bases; J trimming: 7 bases; junction bases outside the gene matches: 3. CDR3 amino acids: CASSYSARGNSPLHF. CDR3 bases: TGTGCCAGCAGTTACTCGGCCAGGGGGAATTCACCCCTCCACTTT.